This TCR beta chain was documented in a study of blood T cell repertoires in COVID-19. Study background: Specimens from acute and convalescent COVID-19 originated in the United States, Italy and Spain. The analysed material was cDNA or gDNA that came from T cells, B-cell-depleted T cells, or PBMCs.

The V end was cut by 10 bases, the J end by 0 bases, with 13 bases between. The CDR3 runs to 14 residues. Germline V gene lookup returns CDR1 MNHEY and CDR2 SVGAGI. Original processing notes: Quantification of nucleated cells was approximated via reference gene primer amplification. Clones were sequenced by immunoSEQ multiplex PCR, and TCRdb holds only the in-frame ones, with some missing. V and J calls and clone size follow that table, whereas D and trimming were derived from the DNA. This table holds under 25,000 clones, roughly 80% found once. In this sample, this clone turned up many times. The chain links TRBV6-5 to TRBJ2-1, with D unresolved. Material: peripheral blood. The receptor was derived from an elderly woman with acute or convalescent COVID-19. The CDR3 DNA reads TGTGCCACTACGTTAACCCACTCCTACAATGAGCAGTTCTTC. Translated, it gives CATTLTHSYNEQFF.